This T cell receptor (beta chain) was captured in a study of cytomegalovirus exposure and HLA in healthy donors. From germline, CDR1 is SEHNR and CDR2 FQNEAQ (reference sequence). The CDR3 has 16 amino acids. V lost 5 bases, J lost 7 bases, and 12 bases stayed unmatched. The PCR employed 60 Vbeta primers together with 13 Jbeta primers. Only in-frame clones appear in the TCRdb table, and some are missing; sequencing was by immunoSEQ multiplex PCR. The sample contains some 200,000 clones, 75% to 85% of which appear only once. This clone was detected a few times. The chain combines TRBV7-9 with TRBJ2-4; 9 bases line up with TRBD1. Sequencing was performed on PBMCs. This TCR derives from a boy younger than 18 in good health and CMV-seronegative. Here the CDR3 reads CASSPSDRGERNIQYF. The DNA of the CDR3 is TGTGCCAGCAGCCCGTCAGACAGGGGGGAGAGGAACATTCAGTACTTC.